This is a list of T cell receptor beta chains from one sample in a study of shared T cell receptors in the human thymus. Assay: immunoSEQ multiplex PCR; the TCRdb copy retains only in-frame clones and omits some. The sample gives hundreds of thousands of clones, over 75% of which show up once; around 0.01% is in the top ten. The same specimen was also included in a second study, on human thymus T cells.

The sample was thymocytes. The receptor set was obtained from a boy in the first two years of life with a congenital heart defect. Each CDR3 is given with its conserved first and last residue. A D gene is named only where the DNA matches it firmly. Some rows mark clone size as missing; the rest say once, few, many or name a class of expanded clone.

clone size | J gene | D gene | V gene | CDR3 protein | CDR3 DNA
. | TRBJ2-7 | . | TRBV27 | CASIPTGLGYEQYF | TGTGCCAGCATCCCCACAGGGTTAGGGTACGAGCAGTACTTC
once | TRBJ2-3 | TRBD2 | TRBV27 | CASSSGLASPDTQYF | TGTGCCAGCAGTTCCGGACTAGCCTCTCCAGATACGCAGTATTTT
. | TRBJ2-7 | . | TRBV19 | CASSIRTALNYEQYF | TGTGCCAGTAGTATCCGGACAGCTCTCAACTACGAGCAGTACTTC
. | TRBJ2-7 | TRBD2 | TRBV5-6 | CASSSRTSGSDEYF | TGTGCCAGCAGCTCACGGACTAGCGGGAGCGATGAGTACTTC
. | TRBJ1-2 | . | TRBV12-5 | CASGLVPDRDYRDTF | TGTGCTAGTGGTTTGGTGCCTGACAGAGACTACAGGGACACCTTC
. | TRBJ1-1 | . | TRBV25-1 | CASSSPGGVTEAFF | TGTGCCAGCAGTTCCCCGGGGGGGGTCACTGAAGCTTTCTTT
. | TRBJ1-1 | TRBD1 | TRBV2 | CASRDRGLNTEAFF | TGTGCCAGCAGAGACAGGGGCTTGAACACTGAAGCTTTCTTT
. | TRBJ1-2 | . | TRBV2 | CASRKRPGRNNYGYTF | TGTGCCAGCCGGAAAAGACCCGGGAGAAACAACTATGGCTACACCTTC
. | TRBJ2-7 | . | TRBV7-2 | CASSFGTAYEQYF | TGTGCCAGCAGCTTCGGGACTGCTTACGAGCAGTACTTC
. | TRBJ1-2 | . | TRBV29-1 | CSVIKWDSNYGYTF | TGCAGCGTTATTAAATGGGACTCTAACTATGGCTACACCTTC
. | TRBJ2-1 | . | TRBV28 | CASSPDSPSSYNEQFF | TGTGCCAGCAGTCCTGACTCCCCGTCGTCCTACAATGAGCAGTTCTTC
once | TRBJ1-2 | . | TRBV29-1 | CSVEADDYGYTF | TGCAGCGTTGAGGCCGATGACTATGGCTACACCTTC
. | TRBJ1-1 | TRBD1 | TRBV5-1 | CASSTRDRTNTEAFF | TGCGCCAGCAGCACGAGGGACAGGACGAACACTGAAGCTTTCTTT
. | TRBJ2-7 | . | TRBV15 | CATSRDRVPGAEQYF | TGTGCCACCAGCAGAGATAGGGTGCCGGGAGCCGAGCAGTACTTC
once | TRBJ2-7 | . | TRBV5-8 | CAIRGGTGSHEQYF | TGTGCCATCCGGGGGGGGACAGGGAGCCACGAGCAGTACTTC
. | TRBJ2-2 | . | TRBV15 | CATTQGSTGELFF | TGTGCCACCACCCAGGGGTCCACCGGGGAGCTGTTTTTT
. | TRBJ2-5 | . | TRBV6-4 | CASSDSIGETQYF | TGTGCCAGCAGTGACTCGATCGGGGAGACCCAGTACTTC
. | TRBJ2-1 | TRBD2 | TRBV9 | CASSVGLAGRSYNEQFF | TGTGCCAGCAGCGTAGGCCTAGCGGGACGCTCCTACAATGAGCAGTTCTTC
. | TRBJ2-3 | . | TRBV2 | CASSTTVPTDTQYF | TGTGCCAGCAGTACGACAGTTCCCACAGATACGCAGTATTTT
. | TRBJ2-1 | . | TRBV9 | CASRGASRNEQFF | TGTGCCAGCAGGGGAGCGAGTCGCAATGAGCAGTTCTTC
. | TRBJ1-2 | TRBD1 | TRBV28 | CASSFGGDRNRGLFNYGYTF | TGTGCCAGCAGTTTTGGGGGTGACCGGAACAGGGGACTCTTTAACTATGGCTACACCTTC
. | TRBJ1-5 | . | TRBV15 | CATSSPTGYSNQPQHF | TGTGCCACCAGCAGTCCGACGGGATATAGCAATCAGCCCCAGCATTTT
. | TRBJ2-2 | TRBD1 | TRBV11-3 | CASSSRQGANTGELFF | TGTGCCAGCAGCTCCCGACAGGGGGCGAACACCGGGGAGCTGTTTTTT
. | TRBJ2-7 | TRBD1 | TRBV27 | CAISPGTGSEQYF | TGTGCCATAAGTCCCGGGACAGGGAGCGAGCAGTACTTC
once | TRBJ2-3 | TRBD2 | TRBV7-2 | CASSPAGGSTDTQYF | TGTGCCAGCAGCCCCGCGGGGGGGAGCACAGATACGCAGTATTTT
. | TRBJ2-1 | . | TRBV11-2 | CASSLGPNNEQFF | TGTGCCAGCAGCTTAGGGCCCAACAATGAGCAGTTCTTC
. | TRBJ2-1 | TRBD2 | TRBV14 | CASSQLLAGPYNEQFF | TGTGCCAGCAGCCAACTACTAGCGGGACCCTACAATGAGCAGTTCTTC
. | TRBJ2-5 | TRBD2 | TRBV15 | CATSGLLAGRETQYF | TGTGCCACCAGCGGCCTGCTAGCGGGTCGAGAGACCCAGTACTTC
. | TRBJ2-7 | . | TRBV18 | CASSPRLSGYQDYEQYF | TGTGCCAGCTCACCAAGGTTGAGTGGTTATCAGGACTACGAGCAGTACTTC
. | TRBJ2-1 | TRBD2 | TRBV7-8 | CASSLSASGSNEQFF | TGTGCCAGCAGCTTATCGGCTAGCGGGAGCAATGAGCAGTTCTTC
once | TRBJ1-1 | . | TRBV7-2 | CASTPSGYEAFF | TGTGCCAGCACCCCGAGCGGGTACGAAGCTTTCTTT
. | TRBJ2-3 | TRBD2 | TRBV4-1 | CASRRETSGRPSDTQYF | TGCGCCAGCAGACGTGAGACTAGCGGGAGGCCCTCAGATACGCAGTATTTT
. | TRBJ1-2 | . | TRBV30 | CASGGRTPNYGYTF | TGTGCCTCCGGCGGGAGGACCCCTAACTATGGCTACACCTTC
. | TRBJ2-1 | . | TRBV27 | CASSVRESHTNEQFF | TGTGCCAGCAGTGTCCGGGAATCACACACCAATGAGCAGTTCTTC
. | TRBJ2-7 | . | TRBV19 | CASSQRRDLSYEQYF | TGTGCCAGTTCCCAGAGGAGGGACCTCTCCTACGAGCAGTACTTC
. | TRBJ1-2 | TRBD1 | TRBV13 | CASSLGTDSYGYTF | TGTGCCAGCAGCCTCGGGACAGACTCCTATGGCTACACCTTC
. | TRBJ2-1 | TRBD2 | TRBV25-1 | CASSVGTSGYNEQFF | TGTGCCAGCAGTGTAGGGACTAGCGGATACAATGAGCAGTTCTTC
. | TRBJ2-3 | TRBD2 | TRBV4-2 | CASSQPPSGSEDTQYF | TGTGCCAGCAGCCAACCCCCTAGCGGGAGTGAGGATACGCAGTATTTT
. | TRBJ2-7 | . | TRBV4-3 | CASSQDMGAYEQYF | TGCGCCAGCAGCCAAGATATGGGAGCCTACGAGCAGTACTTC
. | TRBJ1-4 | . | TRBV25-1 | CASSDQQGLRNEKLFF | TGTGCCAGCAGTGATCAACAGGGCCTGCGCAATGAAAAACTGTTTTTT
. | TRBJ2-7 | TRBD2 | TRBV4-3 | CASSQYGLAGGFYEQYF | TGCGCCAGCAGCCAATACGGGCTAGCGGGAGGGTTCTACGAGCAGTACTTC
. | TRBJ2-3 | . | TRBV5-1 | CASSLVCRTDTQYF | TGCGCCAGCAGCTTGGTTTGTAGAACAGATACGCAGTATTTT
. | TRBJ2-2 | TRBD1 | TRBV11-3 | CASSLGGQGSNTGELFF | TGTGCCAGCAGCTTAGGGGGACAGGGTTCGAACACCGGGGAGCTGTTTTTT
. | TRBJ1-5 | TRBD1 | TRBV10-3 | CAISEGETGGEPQHF | TGTGCCATCAGCGAGGGGGAGACAGGGGGGGAGCCCCAGCATTTT
. | TRBJ2-7 | TRBD1 | TRBV27 | CASSFLGTGNARGREQYF | TGTGCCAGCAGTTTTCTCGGGACAGGGAACGCCCGGGGACGGGAGCAGTACTTC
. | TRBJ2-5 | . | TRBV5-1 | CASSLATGMETQYF | TGCGCCAGCAGCTTGGCAACAGGGATGGAGACCCAGTACTTC
. | TRBJ2-3 | TRBD1 | TRBV23-1 | CASSQPPDRGVADTQYF | TGCGCCAGCAGTCAGCCGCCGGACAGGGGAGTTGCAGATACGCAGTATTTT
. | TRBJ2-1 | TRBD1 | TRBV6-5 | CASSHRDRADNEQFF | TGTGCCAGCAGCCACCGGGACAGGGCGGACAATGAGCAGTTCTTC
. | TRBJ2-1 | . | TRBV18 | CASSPPWAGAYNEQFF | TGTGCCAGCTCACCACCGTGGGCCGGCGCCTACAATGAGCAGTTCTTC
. | TRBJ2-2 | . | TRBV15 | CATSRDLEAGKGAGELFF | TGTGCCACCAGCAGAGATCTCGAGGCGGGAAAAGGAGCCGGGGAGCTGTTTTTT
once | TRBJ2-5 | TRBD1 | TRBV10-2 | CASNGTGVSETQYF | TGCGCCAGCAACGGGACAGGGGTTTCAGAGACCCAGTACTTC
. | TRBJ2-3 | TRBD2 | TRBV5-4 | CASSRTSGSGDTQYF | TGTGCCAGCAGCCGAACTAGCGGGTCAGGTGATACGCAGTATTTT
. | TRBJ2-5 | TRBD1 | TRBV9 | CASSVGGDRSQETQYF | TGTGCCAGCAGCGTAGGGGGGGACAGGAGCCAAGAGACCCAGTACTTC
. | TRBJ1-1 | TRBD1 | TRBV11-3 | CASSLRTGRTEAFF | TGTGCCAGCAGCCTCCGGACAGGCCGGACTGAAGCTTTCTTT
. | TRBJ2-7 | TRBD2 | TRBV27 | CASSPPKFLSAGGNYEQYF | TGTGCCAGCAGTCCTCCTAAATTCCTTTCGGCGGGAGGAAACTACGAGCAGTACTTC